The T cell receptor beta chain described here comes from a study of blood T cell repertoires in COVID-19. Germline CDR1 reads KGHSH; CDR2 reads LQKENI. The CDR3 contains 17 residues. The V and J ends lost 3 bases and 0 bases respectively, with 17 bases between them. Some clones are missing from TCRdb's copy, which holds only in-frame ones; the method was immunoSEQ multiplex PCR. The profile shows about 410,000 clones, over 75% of them singletons. The chain joins TRBV18 to TRBJ1-1; possible D gene TRBD1, 5 bases. The TCR comes from a woman in her thirties or forties with COVID-19, enrolled during active disease. Sequenced sample: peripheral blood. CDR3 in amino acids: CASSPGGLGALNTEAFF. Written as DNA, the CDR3 is TGTGCCAGCTCACCCGGAGGGTTAGGGGCCTTGAACACTGAAGCTTTCTTT.